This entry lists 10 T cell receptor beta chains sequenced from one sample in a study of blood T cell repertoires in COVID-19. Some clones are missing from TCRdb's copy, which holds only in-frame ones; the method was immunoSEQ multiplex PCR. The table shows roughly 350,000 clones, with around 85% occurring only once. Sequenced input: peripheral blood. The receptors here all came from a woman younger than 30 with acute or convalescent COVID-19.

Written as DNA, the CDR3 is TGTGCCACCGGGGGCAGGGAAGCGGATACGCAGTATTTT. It is translated as CATGGREADTQYF. The genes are TRBV24-1 and TRBJ2-3; tentatively, D is TRBD1 (6 bases). The CDR3 consists of 13 residues. Germline values: CDR1 KGHDR, CDR2 SFDVKD. V was clipped by 9 bases and J by 6 bases, with 15 bases between them.

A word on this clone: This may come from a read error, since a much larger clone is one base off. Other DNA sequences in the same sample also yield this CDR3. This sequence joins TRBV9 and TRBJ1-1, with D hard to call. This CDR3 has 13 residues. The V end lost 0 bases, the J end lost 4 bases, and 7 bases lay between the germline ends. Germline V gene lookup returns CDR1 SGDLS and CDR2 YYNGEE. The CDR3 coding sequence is TGTGCCAGCAGCGTAGGAGGGAGCACTGAAGCTTTCTTT. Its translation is CASSVGGSTEAFF.

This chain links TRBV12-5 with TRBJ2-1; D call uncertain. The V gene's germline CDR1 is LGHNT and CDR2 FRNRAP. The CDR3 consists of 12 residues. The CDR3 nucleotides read TGTGGGAGCAGCAGCTCCTACAATGAGCAGTTCTTC. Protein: CGSSSSYNEQFF.

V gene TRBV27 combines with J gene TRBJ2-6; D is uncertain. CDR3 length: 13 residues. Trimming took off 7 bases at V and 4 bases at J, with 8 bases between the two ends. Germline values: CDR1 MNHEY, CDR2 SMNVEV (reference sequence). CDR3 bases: TGTGCCAGCACCCCTCAGGGGGCCAACGTCCTGACTTTC. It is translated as CASTPQGANVLTF.

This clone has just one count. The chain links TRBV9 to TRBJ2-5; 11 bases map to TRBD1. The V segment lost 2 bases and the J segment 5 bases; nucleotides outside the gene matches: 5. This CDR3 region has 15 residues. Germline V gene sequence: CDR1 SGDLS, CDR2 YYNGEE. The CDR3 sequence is CASSVGQGVGETQYF. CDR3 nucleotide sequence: TGTGCCAGCAGCGTGGGACAGGGGGTAGGGGAGACCCAGTACTTC.

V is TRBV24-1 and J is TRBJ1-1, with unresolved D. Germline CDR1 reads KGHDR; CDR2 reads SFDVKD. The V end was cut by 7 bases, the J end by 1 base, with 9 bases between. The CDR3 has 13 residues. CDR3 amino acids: CATRIGANTEAFF. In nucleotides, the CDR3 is TGTGCCACCAGGATTGGAGCGAACACTGAAGCTTTCTTT.

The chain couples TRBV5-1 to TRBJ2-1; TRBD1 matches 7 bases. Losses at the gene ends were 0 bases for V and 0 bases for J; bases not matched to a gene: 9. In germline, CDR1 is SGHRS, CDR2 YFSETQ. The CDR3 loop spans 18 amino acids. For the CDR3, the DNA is TGCGCCAGCAGCTTGGAAGAGGGGGCTTCCAACTCCTACAATGAGCAGTTCTTC. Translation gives CASSLEEGASNSYNEQFF.

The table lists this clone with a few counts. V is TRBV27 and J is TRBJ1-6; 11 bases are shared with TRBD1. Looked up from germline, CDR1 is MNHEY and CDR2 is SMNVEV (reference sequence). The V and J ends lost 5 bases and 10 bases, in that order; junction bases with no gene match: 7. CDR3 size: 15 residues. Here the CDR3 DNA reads TGTGCCAGCAGTAGCCAGGACAGGGGGCAATCACCCCTCCACTTT. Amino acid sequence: CASSSQDRGQSPLHF.

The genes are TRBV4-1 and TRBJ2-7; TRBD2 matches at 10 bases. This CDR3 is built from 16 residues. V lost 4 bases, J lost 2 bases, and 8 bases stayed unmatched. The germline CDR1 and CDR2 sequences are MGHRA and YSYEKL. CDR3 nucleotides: TGCGCCAGCAGCCCCCTAGGAGCGGGAGGGCCCTACGAGCAGTACTTC. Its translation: CASSPLGAGGPYEQYF.

The chain's CDR3 is CASSRLPIASYNEQFF. CDR3 in DNA: TGCGCCAGCAGCCGCCTCCCGATAGCGTCCTACAATGAGCAGTTCTTC. V is TRBV4-1 and J is TRBJ2-1; weak D call: TRBD2 (5 bases). The V end lost 4 bases, the J end lost 1 base, and 14 bases lay between the germline ends. Germline CDR1 and CDR2: MGHRA and YSYEKL. This CDR3 is built from 16 residues.